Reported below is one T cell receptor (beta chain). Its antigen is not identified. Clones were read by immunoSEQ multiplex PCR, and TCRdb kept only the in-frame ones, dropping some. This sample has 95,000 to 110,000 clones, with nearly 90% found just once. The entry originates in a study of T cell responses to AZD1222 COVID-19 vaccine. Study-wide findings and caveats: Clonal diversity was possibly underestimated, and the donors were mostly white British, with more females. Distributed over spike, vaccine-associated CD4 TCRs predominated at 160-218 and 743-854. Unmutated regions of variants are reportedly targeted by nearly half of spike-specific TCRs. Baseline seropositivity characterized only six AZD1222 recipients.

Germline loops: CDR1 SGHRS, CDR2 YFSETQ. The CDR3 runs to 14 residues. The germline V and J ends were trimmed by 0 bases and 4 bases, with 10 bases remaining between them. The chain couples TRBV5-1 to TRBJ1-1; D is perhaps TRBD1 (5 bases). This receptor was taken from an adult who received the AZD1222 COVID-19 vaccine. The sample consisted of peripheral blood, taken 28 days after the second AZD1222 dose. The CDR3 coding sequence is TGCGCCAGCAGCTTGGGGCGGGGGAGCACTGAAGCTTTCTTT. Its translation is CASSLGRGSTEAFF.